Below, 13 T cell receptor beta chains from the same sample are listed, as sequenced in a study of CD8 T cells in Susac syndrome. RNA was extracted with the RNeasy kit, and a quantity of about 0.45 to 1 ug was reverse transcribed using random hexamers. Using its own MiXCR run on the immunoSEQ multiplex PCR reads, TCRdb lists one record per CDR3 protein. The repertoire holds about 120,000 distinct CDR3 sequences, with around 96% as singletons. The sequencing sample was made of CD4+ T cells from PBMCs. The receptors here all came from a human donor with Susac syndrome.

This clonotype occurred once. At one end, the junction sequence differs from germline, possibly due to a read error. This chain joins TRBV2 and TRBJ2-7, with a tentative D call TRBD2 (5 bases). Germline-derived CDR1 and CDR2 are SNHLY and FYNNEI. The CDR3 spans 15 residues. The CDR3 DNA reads TGTGCCAGCAGCGAAGTTATTGGGAGCATACACGAGCAGTACTTC. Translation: CASSEVIGSIHEQYF.

CDR3 DNA sequence: TGCGCCAGCAGCCAGCAAGGGGGAGGGGGCAAAAACATTCAGTACTTC. It translates to CASSQQGGGGKNIQYF. This chain uses TRBV4-3 with TRBJ2-4; D is perhaps TRBD2 (7 bases). V shed 3 bases and J shed 3 bases, with 15 bases lying between them. Germline values: CDR1 LGHNA, CDR2 YSLEER. CDR3 length: 16 residues.

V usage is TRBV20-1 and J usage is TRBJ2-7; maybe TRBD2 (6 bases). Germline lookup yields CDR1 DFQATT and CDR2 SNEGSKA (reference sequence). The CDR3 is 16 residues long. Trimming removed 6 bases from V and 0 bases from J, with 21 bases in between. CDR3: CSARAPLASGSYEQYF. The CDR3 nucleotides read TGCAGTGCCAGGGCGCCTCTAGCGTCGGGCTCCTACGAGCAGTACTTC.

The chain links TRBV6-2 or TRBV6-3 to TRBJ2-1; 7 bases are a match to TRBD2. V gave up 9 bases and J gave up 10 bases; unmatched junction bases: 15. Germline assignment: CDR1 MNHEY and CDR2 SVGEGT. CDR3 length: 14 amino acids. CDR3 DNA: TGTGCCAGTATCGGGACTACGCCCCAGCAGGAGCAGTTCTTC. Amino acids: CASIGTTPQQEQFF.

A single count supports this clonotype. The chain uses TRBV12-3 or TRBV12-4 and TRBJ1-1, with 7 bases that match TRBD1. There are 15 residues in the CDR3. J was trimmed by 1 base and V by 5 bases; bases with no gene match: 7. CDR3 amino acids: CASSHAGTANTEAFF. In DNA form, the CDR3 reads TGTGCCAGCAGTCACGCCGGGACAGCGAACACTGAAGCTTTCTTT.

The DNA of the CDR3 is TGCAGTGCTAGTAAGGCGGGATATACGGACGAGCAGTACTTC. Amino acid sequence: CSASKAGYTDEQYF. The rearrangement uses TRBV20-1 and TRBJ2-7; weak D call: TRBD2 (6 bases). The CDR3 totals 14 residues. V lost 3 bases, J lost 5 bases, and 17 bases lay in between. The germline CDR1 and CDR2 sequences are DFQATT and SNEGSKA (reference sequence).

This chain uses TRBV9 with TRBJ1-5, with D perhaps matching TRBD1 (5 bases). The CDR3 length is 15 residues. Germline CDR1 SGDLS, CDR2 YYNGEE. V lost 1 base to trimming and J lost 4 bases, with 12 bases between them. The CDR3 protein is CASSVNGARNQPQHF. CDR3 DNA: TGTGCCAGCAGCGTAAATGGGGCGCGGAATCAGCCCCAGCATTTT.

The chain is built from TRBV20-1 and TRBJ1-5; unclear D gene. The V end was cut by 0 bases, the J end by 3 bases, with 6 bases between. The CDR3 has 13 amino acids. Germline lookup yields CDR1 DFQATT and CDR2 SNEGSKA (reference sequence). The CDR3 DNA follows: TGCAGTGCTAGAGATAACTTCAATCAGCCCCAGCATTTT. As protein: CSARDNFNQPQHF.

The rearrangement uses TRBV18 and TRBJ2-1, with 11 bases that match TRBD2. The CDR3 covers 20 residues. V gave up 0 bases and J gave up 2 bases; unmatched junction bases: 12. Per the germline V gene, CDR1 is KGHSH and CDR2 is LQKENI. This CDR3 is CASSPPNLAGGSTTYNEQFF. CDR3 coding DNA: TGTGCCAGCTCACCACCGAACCTAGCGGGAGGAAGTACCACCTACAATGAGCAGTTCTTC.

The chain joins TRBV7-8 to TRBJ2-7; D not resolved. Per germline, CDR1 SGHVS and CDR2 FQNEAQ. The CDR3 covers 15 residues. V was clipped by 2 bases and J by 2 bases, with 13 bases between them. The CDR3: CASSLSPGPPYEQYF. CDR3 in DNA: TGTGCCAGCAGCTTATCCCCCGGTCCCCCCTACGAGCAGTACTTC.

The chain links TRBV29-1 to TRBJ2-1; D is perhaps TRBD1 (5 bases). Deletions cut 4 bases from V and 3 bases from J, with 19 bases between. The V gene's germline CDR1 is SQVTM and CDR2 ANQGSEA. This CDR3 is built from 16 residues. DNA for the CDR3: TGCAGCGTTGCCTTAGGGGCTAGGGCTTACTACAATGAGCAGTTCTTC. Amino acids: CSVALGARAYYNEQFF.

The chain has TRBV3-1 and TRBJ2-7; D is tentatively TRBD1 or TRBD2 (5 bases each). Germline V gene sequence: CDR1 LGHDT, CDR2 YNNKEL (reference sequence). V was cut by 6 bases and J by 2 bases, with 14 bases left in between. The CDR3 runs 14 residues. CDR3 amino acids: CASSYGTAAYEQYF. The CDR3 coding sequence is TGTGCCAGCAGTTACGGGACCGCCGCCTACGAGCAGTACTTC.

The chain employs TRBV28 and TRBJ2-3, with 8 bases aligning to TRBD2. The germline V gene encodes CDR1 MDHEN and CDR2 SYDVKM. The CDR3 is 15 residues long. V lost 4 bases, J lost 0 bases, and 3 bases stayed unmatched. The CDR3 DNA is TGTGCCAGCAGTTCCCCTAGCGGGAGCACAGATACGCAGTATTTT. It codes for CASSSPSGSTDTQYF.